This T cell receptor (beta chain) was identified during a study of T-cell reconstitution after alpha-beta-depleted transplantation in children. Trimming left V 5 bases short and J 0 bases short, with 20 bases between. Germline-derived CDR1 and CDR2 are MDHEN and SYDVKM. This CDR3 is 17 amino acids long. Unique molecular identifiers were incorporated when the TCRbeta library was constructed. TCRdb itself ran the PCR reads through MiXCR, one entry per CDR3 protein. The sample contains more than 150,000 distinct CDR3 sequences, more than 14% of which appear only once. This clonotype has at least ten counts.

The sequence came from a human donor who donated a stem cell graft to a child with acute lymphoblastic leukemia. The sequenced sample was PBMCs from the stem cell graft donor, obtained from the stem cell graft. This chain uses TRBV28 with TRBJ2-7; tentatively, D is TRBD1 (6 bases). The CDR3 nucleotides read TGTGCCAGCAGTAAGCCTCGACAGGCCCTTACCTCCTACGAGCAGTACTTC. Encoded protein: CASSKPRQALTSYEQYF.